This T cell receptor (beta chain) was documented in a study of T cell responses to AZD1222 COVID-19 vaccine. Findings and caveats of the study: Nearly half of the spike-specific TCRs reportedly recognize variant regions that carry no mutations. Donors skewed white British and female; clonal diversity was possibly underestimated.

Germline V gene lookup returns CDR1 MGHRA and CDR2 YSYEKL. The CDR3 contains 15 residues. V lost 2 bases and J 3 bases, leaving 10 bases between the germline ends. Repertoires were generated with immunoSEQ multiplex PCR, while TCRdb's copy carries only in-frame clones and drops some. The repertoire holds roughly 72,000 clones, with approximately 88% as singletons. With regard to this clone: The antigen is not known.

The J gene is TRBJ1-4, the V gene TRBV4-1; weak D call: TRBD1 (5 bases). The clonotype originates from an adult who received the MenACWY meningococcal vaccine as a control. This sample comprised peripheral blood, obtained 28 days after the second dose of the MenACWY control vaccine. CDR3 sequence (DNA): TGCGCCAGCAGCCAATATTTAGGGGCTAATGAAAAACTGTTTTTT. This codes for CASSQYLGANEKLFF.